This T cell receptor (beta chain) was found in a study of Ad26.COV2.S vaccination and SARS-CoV-2 variants (dated by TCRdb to the early 2020s). At the level of the whole study: Donors in the vaccine arm were drawn from COV1001, a multicentre, randomized, double-blind, placebo-controlled phase I-IIa trial testing Ad26.COV2.S in healthy adults. Ad26.COV2.S was administered intramuscularly at a dose of 5x10^10 or 1x10^11 viral particles, either as one shot or as two shots given 56 days apart. TCRbeta repertoire sequencing served as the tool for gauging how specific and how broad the SARS-CoV-2-reactive T cell receptors were following Ad26.COV2.S vaccination. A total of approximately 32 samples were included in the TCR-sequenced set, comprising roughly 20 Ad26.COV2.S vaccine recipients, 5 placebo recipients and 8 SARS-CoV-2 convalescent individuals. Participants in the trial were split at random into five groups of five each, receiving low-dose or high-dose Ad26.COV2.S once or twice, or else placebo on both occasions. Blinding of investigators to trial group allocation was maintained during experiments and outcome assessment. The investigation overall reported the following: Non-spike TCR breadth was comparable between vaccine and placebo recipients, consistent with the vaccine containing only spike. After vaccination, substantial breadth of spike-specific CD8+ and CD4+ T cell responses was reported. According to the authors, total T cell responses may have been underestimated by the TCR breadth and depth analyses. Compared with placebo recipients, Ad26.COV2.S recipients showed higher spike-specific TCR breadth (P = 0.0014). The study was not powered to compare responses between vaccine doses or regimens.

Remarks on this clone: There is no known antigen for this receptor. Nothing much larger sits one base from this clone, and base qualities are not available.

Taken with the paper, the label for treatment or condition translates to: around 19 received Ad26.COV2.S at low or high dose, single or two shots; a few received placebo; per-sample allocation not given. Repertoires of vaccine and placebo recipients were sequenced from samples collected on day 63 after the first injection. Cohort 1b enrolled around 24 adults aged 18-55 years at a single site in Boston, USA, between 29 July and 7 August 2020. Ad26.COV2.S was a replication-incompetent adenovirus type 26 vector expressing a prefusion-stabilized SARS-CoV-2 spike protein from the original Wuhan strain. TCRbeta CDR3 regions were sequenced with the immunoSEQ Assay. After extraction, genomic DNA underwent amplification by bias-controlled multiplex PCR, followed by high-throughput sequencing. The authors' analysis ran thus. To quantify the absolute abundance of every unique TCRbeta CDR3 region, sequences were collapsed and filtered. T cell fraction was estimated by normalization of TCRbeta template counts to usable DNA, with usable DNA being measured through amplification of reference genes present in all nucleated cells. Repertoire TCRs were annotated as SARS-CoV-2-specific when V gene, CDR3 amino acid sequence and J gene were exactly matched to a known reactive TCR set. The reference SARS-CoV-2 TCR set was obtained from MIRA and was filtered for enrichment in COVID-19-positive ImmuneCODE repertoires, whereby public or cross-reactive TCRs were removed. Based on the MIRA antigens, annotated TCRs were further analysed at the level of specific ORF or position within ORF. Breadth was defined as the number of annotated unique rearrangements divided by the total number of unique productive rearrangements, and depth was defined as the summed frequency of the annotated unique rearrangements. TCR breadth was compared between groups using two-sided Wilcoxon rank-sum tests. TCRdb limited this immuneACCESS table to in-frame rearrangements with V and J called. A share of clones is missing; checked studies link under half to unresolved V genes, and the rest is unexplained. Clone size and the V and J calls come from that table; the DNA yielded D and trimming. The sample yields about 350,000 clones; around nine tenths were counted once. Approximately 5% of the sample goes to the ten largest clones.

A distance of 5 bases separates the germline ends of V and J, which lose 0 bases and 2 bases respectively. The germline V gene encodes CDR1 SGHTS and CDR2 YDEGEE. The CDR3 measures 13 amino acids from cysteine to phenylalanine. Of all the DNA, just the CDR3 is kept, 39 bases in frame from base 1. The chain is assembled from TRBV5-8 and TRBJ2-5; a tentative D match to TRBD1 spans 5 bases. This TCR came from a person between 18 and 65 years old who received the Ad26.COV2.S COVID-19 vaccine or a placebo. The sample in question was peripheral blood, obtained in a trial of Ad26.COV2.S vaccine versus placebo. The CDR3 region has the sequence CASSLGQQETQYF. The nucleotide sequence is TGTGCCAGCAGCTTGGGACAGCAAGAGACCCAGTACTTC.